This record concerns one TCR beta chain sequence. The sample belongs to a study of blood T cell repertoires in COVID-19. About the study: Acute and convalescent COVID-19 specimens originated in the United States, Italy and Spain.

As originally analysed: Reference gene primers were amplified, and this amplification served to estimate nucleated cell counts. Only in-frame clones appear in the TCRdb table, and some are missing; sequencing was by immunoSEQ multiplex PCR. D and trimming were read from the DNA, whereas the V and J calls and clone size are those reported in that table. In the table there are roughly 280,000 clones, around 80% of which are singletons. There are 12 residues in the CDR3. V lost 5 bases to trimming and J lost 8 bases; unmatched junction nucleotides: 4. Germline V gene data show CDR1 as GTSNPN and CDR2 as SVGIG (reference sequence).

The chain has TRBV30 and TRBJ2-2; 8 nucleotides line up with TRBD1. The receptor was derived from a man aged 55 to 70 with acute or convalescent COVID-19. The sample taken for sequencing was peripheral blood. DNA for the CDR3: TGTGCCTGGCGACAGGGGAAGGGGGAGCTGTTTTTT. The encoded protein is CAWRQGKGELFF.